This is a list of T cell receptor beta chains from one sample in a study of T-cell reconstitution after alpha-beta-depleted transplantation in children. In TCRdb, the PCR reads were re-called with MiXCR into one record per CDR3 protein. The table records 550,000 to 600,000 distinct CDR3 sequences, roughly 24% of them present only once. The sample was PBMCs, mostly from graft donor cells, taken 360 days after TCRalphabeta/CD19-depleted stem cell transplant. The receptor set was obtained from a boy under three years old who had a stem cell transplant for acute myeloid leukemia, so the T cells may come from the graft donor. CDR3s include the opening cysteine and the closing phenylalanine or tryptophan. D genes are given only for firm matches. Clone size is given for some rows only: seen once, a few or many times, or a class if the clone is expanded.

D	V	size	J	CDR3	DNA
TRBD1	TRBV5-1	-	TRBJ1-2	CASSFGTGMSNYGYTF	TGCGCCAGCAGCTTCGGGACAGGAATGTCCAACTATGGCTACACCTTC
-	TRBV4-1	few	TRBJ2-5	CASSQSRARGGRGETQYF	TGCGCCAGCAGCCAATCTAGGGCCAGGGGTGGGCGAGGTGAGACCCAGTACTTC
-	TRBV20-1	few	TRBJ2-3	CSAQTGYSTDTQYF	TGCAGTGCCCAAACGGGTTACTCCACAGATACGCAGTATTTT
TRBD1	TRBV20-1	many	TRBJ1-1	CSARALQGRAGEAFF	TGCAGTGCTAGAGCTCTACAGGGGCGAGCTGGTGAAGCTTTCTTT
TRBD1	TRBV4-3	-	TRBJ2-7	CASSQDPTGRSYEQYF	TGCGCCAGCAGCCAAGATCCGACAGGGCGATCCTACGAGCAGTACTTC
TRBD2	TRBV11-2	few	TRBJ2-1	CASSLVPSGGAFRVAPKQFF	TGTGCCAGCAGCTTAGTCCCTAGCGGGGGGGCCTTCCGTGTAGCCCCTAAGCAGTTCTTC
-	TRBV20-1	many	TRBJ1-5	CSARGVHSNQPQHF	TGCAGTGCTAGAGGCGTTCATAGCAATCAGCCCCAGCATTTT
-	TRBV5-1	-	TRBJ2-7	CASTPGSYEQYF	TGCGCCAGCACCCCGGGCTCCTACGAGCAGTACTTC
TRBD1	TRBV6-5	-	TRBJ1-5	CASSYPPGQGRQPQHF	TGTGCCAGCAGTTACCCCCCGGGACAGGGGCGTCAGCCCCAGCATTTT
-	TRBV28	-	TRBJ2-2	CASSSRNRVVGTGELFF	TGTGCCAGCAGTTCGCGGAACAGGGTGGTAGGCACCGGGGAGCTGTTTTTT
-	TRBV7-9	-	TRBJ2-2	CASRPGAGELFF	TGTGCCAGCAGACCCGGGGCGGGGGAGCTGTTTTTT
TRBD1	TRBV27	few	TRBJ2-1	CASSFKGARGQFF	TGTGCCAGCAGTTTTAAGGGGGCAAGGGGGCAGTTCTTC
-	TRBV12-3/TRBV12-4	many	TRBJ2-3	CASSLAARWRGTDTQYF	TGTGCCAGCAGTTTAGCCGCTCGATGGAGGGGCACAGATACGCAGTATTTT
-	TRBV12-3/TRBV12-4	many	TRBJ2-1	CASSFRLTGYNEQFF	TGTGCCAGCAGTTTTCGGCTAACCGGCTACAATGAGCAGTTCTTC
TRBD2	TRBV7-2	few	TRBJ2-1	CASSLVGTSGGGEQFF	TGTGCCAGCAGCTTAGTCGGGACTAGCGGGGGGGGTGAGCAGTTCTTC
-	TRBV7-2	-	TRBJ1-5	CASSTPGANQPQHF	TGTGCCAGCAGCACTCCGGGAGCCAATCAGCCCCAGCATTTT
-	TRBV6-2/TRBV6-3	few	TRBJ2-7	CASSTLRTVAYEQYF	TGTGCCAGCAGTACCCTTCGGACGGTAGCCTACGAGCAGTACTTC
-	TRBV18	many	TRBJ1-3	CASSQDSSGNTIYF	TGTGCCAGCTCACAAGACAGCTCTGGAAACACCATATATTTT
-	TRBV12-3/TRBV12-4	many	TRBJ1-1	CASSLLNTEAFF	TGTGCCAGCAGTTTACTGAACACTGAAGCTTTCTTT
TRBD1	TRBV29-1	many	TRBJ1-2	CSVEGGQDYGYTF	TGCAGCGTTGAGGGGGGACAGGACTATGGCTACACCTTC
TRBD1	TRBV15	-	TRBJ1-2	CATSRDRGRGGYTF	TGTGCCACCAGCAGGGACAGGGGTAGGGGTGGCTACACCTTC
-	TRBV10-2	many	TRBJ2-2	CASRTPRGATGELFF	TGCGCCAGCCGGACCCCGAGAGGAGCCACCGGGGAGCTGTTTTTT
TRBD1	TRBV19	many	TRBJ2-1	CASTRTGQRYNEQFF	TGTGCCAGTACCCGGACAGGGCAGAGGTACAATGAGCAGTTCTTC
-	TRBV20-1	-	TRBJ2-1	CSARELRADNEQFF	TGCAGTGCTAGAGAATTAAGGGCCGACAATGAGCAGTTCTTC
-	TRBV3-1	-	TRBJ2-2	CASSQSLPYTVLTGELFF	TGTGCCAGCAGCCAATCCCTACCATACACCGTCCTCACCGGGGAGCTGTTTTTT
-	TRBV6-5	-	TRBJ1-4	CASSYGALNEKLFF	TGTGCCAGCAGTTACGGCGCCCTTAATGAAAAACTGTTTTTT
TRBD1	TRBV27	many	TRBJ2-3	CASSKTGTTDTQYF	TGTGCCAGCAGTAAGACAGGGACCACAGATACGCAGTATTTT
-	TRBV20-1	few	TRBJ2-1	CSASHPGDEQFF	TGCAGTGCTAGTCACCCTGGCGATGAGCAGTTCTTC
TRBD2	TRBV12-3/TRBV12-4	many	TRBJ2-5	CASSFLPGLDSQETQYF	TGTGCCAGCAGTTTCCTCCCGGGACTAGATTCTCAAGAGACCCAGTACTTC
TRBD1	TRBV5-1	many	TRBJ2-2	CASSSGTARGTGELFF	TGCGCCAGCAGCTCTGGGACAGCCCGAGGGACCGGGGAGCTGTTTTTT
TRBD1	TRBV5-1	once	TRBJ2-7	CASSFRTGTYEQYF	TGCGCCAGCAGTTTTCGGACAGGGACCTACGAGCAGTACTTC
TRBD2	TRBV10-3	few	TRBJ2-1	CATAGTSGGAYNEQFF	TGTGCCACCGCCGGGACTAGCGGGGGAGCTTACAATGAGCAGTTCTTC
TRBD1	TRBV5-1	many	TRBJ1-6	CASSFGDRGSPLHF	TGCGCCAGCAGCTTTGGAGACAGGGGCTCACCCCTCCACTTT
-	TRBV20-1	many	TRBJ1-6	CSARSPGGDSPLHF	TGCAGTGCTAGGAGTCCGGGAGGAGATTCACCCCTCCACTTT
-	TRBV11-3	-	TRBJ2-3	CASSLAFGAAHTDTQYF	TGTGCCAGCAGCTTAGCGTTCGGGGCCGCTCACACAGATACGCAGTATTTT
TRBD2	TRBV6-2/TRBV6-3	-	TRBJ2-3	CASRDPGGPRDTQYF	TGTGCCAGCAGAGACCCGGGGGGGCCGAGAGATACGCAGTATTTT
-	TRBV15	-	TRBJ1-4	CATSRISGGGKLFF	TGTGCCACCAGCAGAATAAGCGGTGGGGGGAAACTGTTTTTT
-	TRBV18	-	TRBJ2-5	CASSPPVQGARETQYF	TGTGCCAGCTCACCACCCGTCCAGGGAGCCCGGGAGACCCAGTACTTC
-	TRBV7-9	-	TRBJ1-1	CASSLSREAFF	TGTGCCAGCAGCTTATCCAGAGAAGCTTTCTTT
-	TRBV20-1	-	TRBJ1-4	CLSAGPGEKLFF	TGCTTAAGTGCAGGGCCGGGTGAAAAACTGTTTTTT